This T cell receptor (beta chain) comes out of a study of shared clonotypes between healthy human individuals. The overall study: CD8 memory received one plate per donor, CD8 naive two, CD4 memory three and CD4 naive three.

The study's findings and limits: An anticipated effect of sequencing depth on clonotype sharing among donors was recognized.

Germline-derived CDR1 and CDR2 are PRHDT and FYEKMQ (reference sequence). The V gene lost 3 bases and the J gene lost 9 bases, with 9 bases spanning the gap. This CDR3 has 13 amino acids. Authors' analysis steps: ImmunoSEQ output lacked quality scores and full-length reads, limiting matched filtering. Clones were read by immunoSEQ multiplex PCR, and TCRdb kept only the in-frame ones, dropping some. The DNA gave D and trimming, while V, J and clone size come from that table. The data contain about 2 million clones, about 95% of them seen just once; the ten biggest clones take up more than 0.9%. CD8 cells classed as naive were CD45RO-negative and positively selected for CCR7, excluding terminally differentiated effector memory CD45RA+ cells. Every contributor of samples was a Caucasian grown-up residing in Nashville, Tennessee. A note on this clone: Its antigen is undetermined.

Sequenced sample: naive CD8+ T cells sorted from blood. This TCR derives from a young man in good health. The chain links TRBV13 to TRBJ1-6; D perhaps matches TRBD1 (5 bases). DNA for the CDR3: TGTGCCAGCAGCTTGGGAGGGGCTTCACCCCTCCACTTT. This codes for CASSLGGASPLHF.